This note documents a single T cell receptor beta chain sequence. What antigen it recognizes has not been identified. Qualities for individual bases were not recorded, and no much larger clone is one base off. Hyperthyroidism patients were newly diagnosed, had a disease duration of under 2 months, and were aged 18 to 65 years. Patients with uncontrolled infections, other autoimmune diseases, pregnancy or lactation were excluded. Clinical symptoms, serum thyroxine and TRAb, thyroid ultrasound, and orbital computed tomography formed the basis for the diagnoses. For progressor patients, blood was drawn at the first diagnosis of hyperthyroidism, before any ophthalmopathy symptoms had appeared. PBMCs were separated from 10 ml of fresh peripheral blood using Ficoll-Paque density gradient centrifugation. Patients classed as progressors first received a Graves' hyperthyroidism diagnosis and then went on to develop ophthalmopathy during follow-up. Trizol reagent was used to extract total RNA, and RNA quality was then checked on an Agilent 2100 Bioanalyzer.

CDR1 and CDR2 are drawn from the germline V gene (reference sequence): SEHNR, FQNEAQ. The CDR3 holds 18 amino acids from the cysteine to the phenylalanine. Only the CDR3 DNA is retained, 54 bases long and in frame from the first base. At the junction V is shortened by 3 bases and J by 0 bases, with 15 bases in between. TCR beta CDR3 regions were amplified from RNA transcripts. The TCR CDR3 was subjected to a first round of RT-PCR using the HTBI primer set and the Qiagen OneStep RT-PCR kit. Libraries were constructed in a second round of multiplex PCR, after which size selection and purification were carried out. Sequencing of the libraries was done on an Illumina HiSeq2000 using paired-end 100 bp reads. Under the source paper's analysis protocol: SOAPnuke was used to process the raw data, removing reads that contained adapters or uncalled bases, had a mean Phred below 15, or lacked an exact match to the constant primer or identifier. COPE v1.2.5 was used to merge the high-quality paired reads, and each unique nucleotide sequence was defined as a clonotype. Clonotypes were aligned to IMGT TRBV, TRBD and TRBJ reference segments using MiTCR v1.1. The analysis included only V-J combinations with a frequency above 0.0001, which together covered 99% to 99.2% of the repertoires. The TCS score was defined as the ratio of F50 (clonal expansion) to E x V (chaos), calculated using BLOSUM62-based TCRdist between CDR3 peptides within each V-J. Welch's t-statistics and random forest reduced approximately 520 V-J features to 10 to 15, which were used in a naive Bayes classifier (R e1071). The public reads were run again by TCRdb, first through fastp at Q25 and then through MiXCR, and only productive beta chains were kept. Every entry covers one CDR3 protein and lists the most common genes and DNA from its rows. TCRdb, not the original authors, processed these V and J calls. This sample has around 400,000 distinct CDR3 sequences in its table, and roughly 14% of those were observed once. The biggest ten clones account for about a quarter of the sample.

This sample was taken from a study of T cells in Graves' hyperthyroidism and ophthalmopathy (dated 2019 in TCRdb). For context, the study as a whole: Peripheral blood was sampled at the time of initial diagnosis, prior to any treatment. To identify TCR V-J signatures that set the groups apart, the researchers used a discovery cohort of more than 95 patients, made up of under 45 with Graves' ophthalmopathy and about 60 with stable Graves' hyperthyroidism. An independent validation cohort of fewer than 20 hyperthyroidism patients and 17 patients who later progressed to ophthalmopathy tested prospective prediction of ophthalmopathy. The 100 discovery patients were randomly divided into training and test sets at a 7:3 ratio. In addition, the study compared T-cell repertoires in thyroid tissue and in blood from several Graves' hyperthyroidism patients. After sampling, hyperthyroidism patients received methimazole starting at 30 mg daily, and ophthalmopathy patients received high-dose intravenous methylprednisolone. According to the paper, TCR Vbeta CDR3 sequencing was carried out on approximately 140 peripheral blood samples, which came from 40 to 45 ophthalmopathy, 70 to 80 hyperthyroidism and about 17 progressor patients. Paper-wide results and their limitations: In validation, the model predicted progression to ophthalmopathy with around 71% sensitivity and less than 75% specificity, a median of 6.5 months before onset. Ophthalmopathy was separated from stable hyperthyroidism by a 13 V-J signature model, with approximately 90% sensitivity and about 81% specificity obtained in cross-validation and 80%/75% obtained in testing. Blood samples also contained most of the expanded thyroid clonotypes (frequency above 0.001), which suggests that blood repertoires may reflect thyroid immune responses. Sample size was not statistically predetermined, and blinding of investigators to group allocation was not performed.

The receptor's source is a woman aged 18-29 years with Graves' hyperthyroidism that later progressed to Graves' ophthalmopathy. The rearranged segments are TRBV7-9 and TRBJ2-6, and possibly TRBD1, on 6 matching bases. Material: blood. At the DNA level, the sequence is TGTGCCAGCAGCTTCGGACAGACAGACTTCTCTGGGGCCAACGTCCTGACTTTC. Its translation reads: CASSFGQTDFSGANVLTF.